This TCR beta chain stems from a study of cytomegalovirus exposure and HLA in healthy donors. The method was immunoSEQ multiplex PCR; TCRdb's version includes in-frame clones alone and lacks a portion of them. The data hold about 220,000 clones, with over 80% observed a single time. Trimming shortened V by 4 bases and J by 1 base, and 14 bases separated the two germline ends. Germline lookup yields CDR1 MNHNS and CDR2 SASEGT. CDR3 length equals 16 residues. Sequencing was performed on PBMCs. This chain uses TRBV6-1 with TRBJ1-5; D is unresolved. The TCR sequence derives from a woman aged 25-40 years in good health and CMV-seropositive. The DNA of the CDR3 is TGTGCCAGCAGTGTGGAGCGTAAGGTGAGCAATCAGCCCCAGCATTTT. Protein sequence: CASSVERKVSNQPQHF.